This TCR beta chain was captured in a study of cytomegalovirus exposure and HLA in healthy donors. Overall study: In an early release, HLA-typed donors contributed 80 million to 95 million unique TCR sequences.

Study-level results: Per a prior analysis, the majority of TCR beta V segments were productive roughly 87% or roughly 30% of the time.

V was clipped by 0 bases and J by 6 bases, with 18 bases between them. The germline CDR1 and CDR2 sequences are SGHRS and YFSETQ. CDR3 length: 16 amino acids. The PCR ran on 60 Vbeta and 13 Jbeta primers. In the source study's methods: It was a later analysis that counted roughly 80 million unique TCR beta chains, of which roughly 11 million were shared. The protocol was immunoSEQ multiplex PCR, while the TCRdb copy is restricted to in-frame clones and leaves out a portion. V and J calls plus clone size are reproduced from that table; the DNA served to infer D and trimming. The sample lists about 140,000 clones, around 80% occurring once. In this sample, this clone turned up once. Its matching antigen is unknown. This CDR3 is also generated by other DNA sequences in the sample.

The sample was PBMCs. This sequence was found in a female donor in good health and CMV-seronegative. The chain has TRBV5-1 and TRBJ1-2, with D perhaps matching TRBD1 (6 bases). Written as DNA, the CDR3 is TGCGCCAGCAGCTTGGGGGGCGGGGGACATCCGGATGGCTACACCTTC. This sequence encodes CASSLGGGGHPDGYTF.